This TCR beta chain was sequenced for a study of graft-versus-host responses after intestinal transplantation. Study details: Isolated intestinal, liver-intestinal, or multivisceral transplants had been given to the recipients.

In regard to this clone: Its antigen is currently unknown.

The V end lost 1 base, the J end lost 9 bases, and 7 bases lay between the germline ends. Germline CDR1 is MDHEN and CDR2 is SYDVKM. There are 13 residues in the CDR3. Some clones are missing from TCRdb's copy, which holds only in-frame ones; the method was immunoSEQ multiplex PCR. The data contain 85,000 to 130,000 clones, more than 75% of them singletons. Source: unstimulated CD4+ T cells sorted from spleen or lymph node cells, taken before intestinal transplant. J is TRBJ1-6 and V is TRBV28; D is uncertain. This clonotype was obtained from a human donor who received an intestinal transplant. The chain's CDR3 is CASSLSKGSPLHF. The CDR3 DNA reads TGTGCCAGCAGTTTATCTAAGGGTTCACCCCTCCACTTT.